This is a list of T cell receptor beta chains from one sample in a study of siplizumab effects on memory and regulatory T cells. Sequenced by immunoSEQ multiplex PCR; TCRdb stores in-frame clones only, minus some. Here the sample spans roughly 56,000 clones, more than 80% being singletons. The sequenced material came from CD8+ T cells sorted from blood. The receptors originated from a human donor in good health. Both conserved end residues are part of each CDR3.

v_gene,CDR3aa
TRBV7-9,CASSHSPGELASGELFF
TRBV11-3,CASSSYPVDSRRWETQYF
TRBV28,CASRRTSGTGELFF
TRBV6-6,CASSGREETQYF
TRBV7-3,CASSSDLSGRSYNEQFF
TRBV4-1,CASSLRQGGNQPQHF
TRBV29-1,CSVEQGYEQYF
TRBV6-5,CASRPGLAYEQYF
TRBV5-5,CASTFTGELFF
TRBV6-4,CASRKDRENTEAFF
TRBV28,CASSLGRAYEQYF
TRBV9,CASSVVEVGGEAFF
TRBV4-3,CASSQDTKGAFRGYTF
TRBV4-3,CASSQEIAGRGDEQFF
TRBV7-7,CASSLATGAPQEQFF
TRBV9,CASSDLGGATDTQYF
TRBV7-9,CASSLVGQLSYEQYF
TRBV5-1,CASSSPLAGVTDTQYF
TRBV9,CASSALGTTIYF
TRBV5-6,CASSLGRDLYEQYF
TRBV29-1,CSEVGGAFTDTQYF
TRBV9,CASSVERSGYNEQFF
TRBV30,CAWDGEAQYF
TRBV2,CAKGPPSGNQPQHF
TRBV15,CATSSLSGESYGYTF
TRBV4-1,CASSQGTGEQYF
TRBV27,CASSTLAGGGITDTQYF
TRBV4-2,CASSQESVYTNEQFF
TRBV5-1,CASSLDGGYQETQYF
TRBV27,CASSLSNPGDYGYTF
TRBV7-6,CASSLGRGNQETQYF
TRBV6-5,CASRGGSYEQYF
TRBV5-4,CASSLGGDTEAFF
TRBV7-8,CASSLGAGGYEQYF
TRBV27,CASSLSLAGGYYEQYF
TRBV19,CASSIFGSNTEAFF
TRBV27,CASSFGIDQPQHF
TRBV5-6,CASSATSGFSYNEQFF
TRBV6-1,CASSLQGPAYEQYF
TRBV4-1,CASSQEPRTGAGQFF
TRBV5-6,CASSLAWGQIAYEQYF
TRBV27,CASSPGLGGNEQFF
TRBV29-1,CSVEGPTKANEQFF
TRBV27,CASSLKGGYGYTF
TRBV4-1,CASSQPGVFHTDTQYF
TRBV19,CASSIVGRGLLYEKLFF
TRBV5-1,CASGPTGAGAHEQFF
TRBV6-5,CASSWDRTMNTEAFF
TRBV9,CASSDFTYNEQFF
TRBV18,CASSTPGAGVVNEQFF
TRBV4-3,CASSQERSLGTEAFF
TRBV29-1,CSVTQLGSGNTIYF
TRBV30,CAWSVGDSPGNTIYF
TRBV7-3,CASSSGLAQNTGELFF
TRBV7-9,CASSSEDRGYEQYF
TRBV4-1,CASSQPEQSSYNEQFF
TRBV28,CASGTGVYNEQFF
TRBV28,CASSFQTGGGDRRSNQPQHF
TRBV2,CASRVGQGRNTGELFF